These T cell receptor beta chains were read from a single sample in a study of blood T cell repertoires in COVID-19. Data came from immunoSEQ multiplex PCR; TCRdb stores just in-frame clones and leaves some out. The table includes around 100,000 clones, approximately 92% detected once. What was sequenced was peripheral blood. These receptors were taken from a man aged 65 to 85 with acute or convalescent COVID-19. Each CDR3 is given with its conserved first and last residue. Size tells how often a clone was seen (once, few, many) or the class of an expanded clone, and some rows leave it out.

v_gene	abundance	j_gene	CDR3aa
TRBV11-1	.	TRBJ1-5	CASSAALVNQPQHF
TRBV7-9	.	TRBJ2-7	CASSRDINEQYF
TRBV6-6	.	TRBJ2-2	CASSLGTGELFF
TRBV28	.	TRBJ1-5	CASSFGGTANQPQHF
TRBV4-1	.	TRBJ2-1	CASSQAPGLVYNEQFF
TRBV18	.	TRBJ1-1	CASSPRAQGMNTEAFF
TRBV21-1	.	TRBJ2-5	CASSKCRSRRDQETQYF
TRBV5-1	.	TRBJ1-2	CASSLLVGQNDGYTF
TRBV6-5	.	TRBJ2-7	CASSYGTSGIDEQYF
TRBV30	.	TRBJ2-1	CAWSFGGADEQFF
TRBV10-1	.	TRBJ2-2	CASSVLQETGELFF
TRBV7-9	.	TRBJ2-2	CASSWEGGAANTGELFF
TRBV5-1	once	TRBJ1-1	CASSLNAGGNTEAFF
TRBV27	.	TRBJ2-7	CASSRGGTVGEQYF
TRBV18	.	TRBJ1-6	CASSPNRERNSPLHF
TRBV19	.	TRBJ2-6	CASSLSASGRKAGANVLTF
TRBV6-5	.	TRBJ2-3	CASMATFGNTQYF
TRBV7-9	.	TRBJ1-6	CASSSDGQGRSNSPLHF
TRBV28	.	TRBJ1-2	CASSFPQENGYTF
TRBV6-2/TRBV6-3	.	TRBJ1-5	CASSYPPRTRHQPQHF
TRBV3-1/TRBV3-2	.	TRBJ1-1	CASSPPNRDTEAFF
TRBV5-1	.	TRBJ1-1	CASSPTGTGRMDTEAFF
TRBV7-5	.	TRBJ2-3	CVRSLANLGTSGVGDTDTQYF
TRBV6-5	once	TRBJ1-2	CASTRGMDGYTF
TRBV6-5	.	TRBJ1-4	CASSYSGAEKLFF
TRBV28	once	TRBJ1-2	CASRLPGLRGGYTF
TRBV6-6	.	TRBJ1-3	CASRTGTGAGNTIYF
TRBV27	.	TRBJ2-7	CASVGGATYEQYF
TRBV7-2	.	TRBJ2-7	CASSPWIAEADEQYF
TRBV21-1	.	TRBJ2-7	CASSSGGSYEQYF
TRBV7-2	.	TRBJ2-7	CASSPRAGGAYEQYF
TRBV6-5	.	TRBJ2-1	CASSYEAGGPSNEQFF
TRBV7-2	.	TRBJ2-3	CASSLMREIGLTQYF
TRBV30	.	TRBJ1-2	CAWSVSAGYGYTF
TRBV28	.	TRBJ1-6	CASSLRSGTYNSPLHF
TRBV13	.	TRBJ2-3	CASSLTSTDTQYF
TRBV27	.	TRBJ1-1	CASSPWGGSTEAFF
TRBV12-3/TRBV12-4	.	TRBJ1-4	CASSQTVREKLFF
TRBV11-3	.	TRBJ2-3	CASSRREPDTQYF
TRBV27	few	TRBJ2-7	CASSLSGSSYEQYF
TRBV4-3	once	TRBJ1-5	CASSQDGGSDQPQHF
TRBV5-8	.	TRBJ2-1	CASSVPGLAGVHNEQFF
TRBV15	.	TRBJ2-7	CATSMGGTGEQYF
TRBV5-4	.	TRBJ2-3	CASSLILAGDTQYF
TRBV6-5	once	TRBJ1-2	CASSYLTLTSGYTF
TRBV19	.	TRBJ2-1	CASSITMRLVLVEQFF
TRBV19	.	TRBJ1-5	CASKRTDINQPQHF
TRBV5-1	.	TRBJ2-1	CASSLQGAGYNEQFF
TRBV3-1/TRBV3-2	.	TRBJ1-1	CASSPRQGMNTEAFF
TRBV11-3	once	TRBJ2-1	CASTWDRSSYNEQFF
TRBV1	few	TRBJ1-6	CTSSHETGGNHNSPLHF
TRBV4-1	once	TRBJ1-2	CASSQVQGAPAGYTF
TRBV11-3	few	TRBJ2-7	CASSSRVGYEQYF
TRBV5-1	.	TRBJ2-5	CASSSKQDSSEETQYF
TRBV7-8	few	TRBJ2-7	CASSTRTATYEQYF
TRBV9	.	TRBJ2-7	CASSADILLDEQYF
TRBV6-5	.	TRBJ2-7	CASSYSGGSYEQYF
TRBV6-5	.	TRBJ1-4	CASRARRTGSEKLFF
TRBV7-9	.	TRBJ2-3	CASSLLGDTQYF
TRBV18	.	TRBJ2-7	CASSPYPGGTYEQYF